This note documents a single T cell receptor beta chain sequence. The entry originates in a study of shared clonotypes between healthy human individuals. Assay used: immunoSEQ multiplex PCR; TCRdb lists only in-frame clones, some missing. The sample holds around 79,000 clones, 50% to 70% seen once. The ends lost 2 bases at V and 5 bases at J; junction bases unmatched: 2. Per the germline V gene, CDR1 is SGHNT and CDR2 is YENEEA. This CDR3 comprises 15 residues. This TCR came from a man aged 25 to 45 in good health. Sequenced material: memory CD8+ T cells sorted from blood. Stated subset: CD45RO+ cells pooled with CCR7-negative TemRA cells. The chain recombines TRBV11-3 with TRBJ2-5, with 13 bases fitting TRBD2. CDR3 sequence reads: CASSLKGLAGETQYF. The CDR3 DNA reads TGTGCCAGCAGCTTAAAGGGACTAGCGGGGGAGACCCAGTACTTC.